The T cell receptor (beta chain) described here comes from a study of T cells in Graves' hyperthyroidism and ophthalmopathy (dated by TCRdb to the late 2010s). A note on the overall study: Peripheral blood was sampled at the time of initial diagnosis, prior to any treatment. A discovery cohort of fewer than 110 patients, approximately 45 with Graves' ophthalmopathy and 55 to 60 with stable Graves' hyperthyroidism, was used to find distinguishing TCR V-J signatures. Whether ophthalmopathy could be predicted prospectively was tested in an independent validation cohort made up of approximately 19 hyperthyroidism patients plus 17 patients who later progressed to ophthalmopathy. The 100 discovery patients were randomly split 7:3 into training and test sets. The study also compared thyroid tissue and blood T-cell repertoires from about six Graves' hyperthyroidism patients. Once sampling was done, hyperthyroidism patients were given methimazole at a starting dose of 30 mg daily, whereas ophthalmopathy patients were given high-dose intravenous methylprednisolone. According to the paper, TCR Vbeta CDR3 sequencing was carried out on some 140 peripheral blood samples, which came from more than 40 ophthalmopathy, 70 to 80 hyperthyroidism and approximately 17 progressor patients. The study at large found these results: Most expanded thyroid clonotypes (frequency above 0.001) were also found in blood, which suggests that blood repertoires may mirror thyroid immune responses. In validation, the model predicted progression to ophthalmopathy a median of around six months before onset, with over 55% sensitivity and roughly 73% specificity. Ophthalmopathy was separated from stable hyperthyroidism by a 13 V-J signature model, with approximately 90% sensitivity and 81% to 82% specificity obtained in cross-validation and 80%/75% obtained in testing. Sample size was not statistically predetermined, and investigators were not blinded to group allocation.

Via the germline V gene (reference sequence), CDR1 is DFQATT and CDR2 SNEGSKA. Trimming takes 3 bases from V and 7 bases from J, and the germline ends sit 19 bases apart. Inclusive of the bounding cysteine and phenylalanine, the CDR3 is 14 residues long. CDR3 DNA is the only sequence kept; it has 42 bases, read in frame from the first base. Amplification of TCR beta CDR3 regions was carried out from RNA transcripts. For the first round of RT-PCR on the TCR CDR3, the HTBI primer set was used together with the Qiagen OneStep RT-PCR kit. Libraries were constructed in a second round of multiplex PCR, after which size selection and purification were performed. Paired-end sequencing of the libraries was performed with 100 bp reads on an Illumina HiSeq2000. Under the source paper's analysis protocol: SOAPnuke was used to process the raw data, with reads discarded if the reads contained adapters or uncalled bases, had a mean Phred below 15, or lacked an exact constant-primer or identifier match. High-quality paired reads were merged using COPE v1.2.5, and each unique nucleotide sequence was defined as a clonotype. MiTCR v1.1 was used to align the clonotypes against IMGT TRBV, TRBD and TRBJ reference segments. The analysis included only V-J combinations with a frequency above 0.0001, which together covered around 99% of the repertoires. The TCS score was defined as the ratio of F50 (clonal expansion) to E x V (chaos), calculated using BLOSUM62-based TCRdist between CDR3 peptides within each V-J. Welch's t-statistics and random forest reduced 514 V-J features to 10 to 15, which were used in a naive Bayes classifier (R e1071). TCRdb reworked the public reads: Q25 trimming with fastp, MiXCR clone assembly, productive beta chains retained. Rows are combined by CDR3 protein, so each entry shows the most common genes and DNA. TCRdb, not the authors, supplied the V and J calls. The sample yields about 590,000 distinct CDR3 sequences; approximately 14% were counted once. Of the sample, roughly 7% falls within the top ten clones.

As concerns this clonotype: Its antigen is unknown. Base qualities are missing; no much larger clone stands one base away.

In the ophthalmopathy patients, disease was moderately to severely active, with a Clinical Activity Score of 3 or more, a NOSPECS grade of 4 or more, and a duration of less than 3 months. Exclusion was applied to patients with uncontrolled infections, other autoimmune diseases, pregnancy or lactation. Clinical symptoms, serum thyroxine and TRAb, thyroid ultrasound, and orbital computed tomography formed the basis for the diagnoses. Ficoll-Paque density gradient centrifugation was used to isolate PBMCs from around 10 ml of fresh peripheral blood. Total RNA was extracted using Trizol reagent, and RNA quality was assessed on an Agilent 2100 Bioanalyzer.

Recombination linked TRBV20-1 to TRBJ2-7, with TRBD2 as a weak D call on 6 bases. The sample was blood. The clonotype originates from a woman between 18 and 30 years old with Graves' ophthalmopathy. The CDR3 sequence is CSARARSLRGEQYF. The DNA is TGCAGTGCTAGGGCCAGATCACTACGGGGGGAGCAGTACTTC.